The rows below give T cell receptor beta chains drawn from one sample of a study of blood T cell repertoires in COVID-19. Some clones are missing from TCRdb's copy, which holds only in-frame ones; the method was immunoSEQ multiplex PCR. The sample consists of about 30,000 clones, 65% to 90% of them appearing once. The sequenced sample consisted of peripheral blood. These receptors were collected from a man aged 60 to 69 with active COVID-19. The CDR3 runs from the conserved cysteine through the conserved F or W. Fields, in order: CDR3 length, clone size, V gene, D gene, J gene, CDR3 protein, CDR3 DNA. A D gene is named only where the DNA matches it firmly. Clone size is stated in some rows and not others, as once, few, many or a class when expanded.

len: 14
abundance: .
v_gene: TRBV2
d_gene: .
j_gene: TRBJ2-1
CDR3aa: CASTPPGLNNEQFF
CDR3nt: TGTGCCAGCACCCCCCCCGGACTTAACAATGAGCAGTTCTTC

len: 15
abundance: once
v_gene: TRBV5-4
d_gene: TRBD1
j_gene: TRBJ1-1
CDR3aa: CASSLSRQGNTEAFF
CDR3nt: TGTGCCAGCAGCTTGAGCAGACAGGGTAACACTGAAGCTTTCTTT

len: 15
abundance: .
v_gene: TRBV11-2
d_gene: .
j_gene: TRBJ2-6
CDR3aa: CASSFQGSGANVLTF
CDR3nt: TGTGCCAGCAGCTTTCAGGGGTCTGGGGCCAACGTCCTGACTTTC

len: 14
abundance: .
v_gene: TRBV7-3
d_gene: .
j_gene: TRBJ2-2
CDR3aa: CASSKGVAPGELFF
CDR3nt: TGTGCCAGCAGCAAGGGGGTAGCACCCGGGGAGCTGTTTTTT

len: 17
abundance: few
v_gene: TRBV5-4
d_gene: TRBD2
j_gene: TRBJ2-5
CDR3aa: CASSIGTSGRTGETQYF
CDR3nt: TGTGCCAGCAGCATCGGGACTAGCGGGAGGACGGGTGAGACCCAGTACTTC

len: 17
abundance: .
v_gene: TRBV29-1
d_gene: .
j_gene: TRBJ2-1
CDR3aa: CSVEALGGRDATNEQFF
CDR3nt: TGCAGCGTTGAAGCCCTCGGGGGGCGGGATGCAACCAATGAGCAGTTCTTC

len: 16
abundance: .
v_gene: TRBV2
d_gene: .
j_gene: TRBJ2-3
CDR3aa: CASSVDYQTSTDTQYF
CDR3nt: TGTGCCAGCAGTGTGGACTACCAGACAAGCACAGATACGCAGTATTTT

len: 11
abundance: .
v_gene: TRBV2
d_gene: .
j_gene: TRBJ2-7
CDR3aa: CASSLQYEQYF
CDR3nt: TGTGCCAGCAGTTTACAGTACGAGCAGTACTTC

len: 15
abundance: once
v_gene: TRBV10-2
d_gene: TRBD1
j_gene: TRBJ1-4
CDR3aa: CASSGGQPINEKLFF
CDR3nt: TGCGCCAGCAGTGGGGGACAGCCGATTAATGAAAAACTGTTTTTT

len: 12
abundance: .
v_gene: TRBV19
d_gene: .
j_gene: TRBJ1-2
CDR3aa: CASSWTDYGYTF
CDR3nt: TGTGCCAGTAGTTGGACAGACTATGGCTACACCTTC

len: 16
abundance: .
v_gene: TRBV3-1/TRBV3-2
d_gene: TRBD2
j_gene: TRBJ2-3
CDR3aa: CASSQDGAGGGNTQYF
CDR3nt: TGTGCCAGCAGCCAAGACGGAGCGGGAGGCGGAAATACGCAGTATTTT

len: 12
abundance: .
v_gene: TRBV29-1
d_gene: TRBD2
j_gene: TRBJ2-1
CDR3aa: CSLGLAGNEQFF
CDR3nt: TGCAGCCTCGGACTAGCGGGCAATGAGCAGTTCTTC

len: 13
abundance: once
v_gene: TRBV7-2
d_gene: .
j_gene: TRBJ2-1
CDR3aa: CASSLVAGNEQFF
CDR3nt: TGTGCCAGCAGCTTAGTAGCCGGCAATGAGCAGTTCTTC

len: 14
abundance: .
v_gene: TRBV7-7
d_gene: TRBD2
j_gene: TRBJ2-5
CDR3aa: CASSRTSGKETQYF
CDR3nt: TGTGCTAGCAGCCGGACTAGCGGGAAGGAGACCCAGTACTTC

len: 13
abundance: .
v_gene: TRBV7-9
d_gene: TRBD1
j_gene: TRBJ1-1
CDR3aa: CASSQGAYTEAFF
CDR3nt: TGTGCCAGCAGCCAGGGGGCCTACACTGAAGCTTTCTTT

len: 14
abundance: .
v_gene: TRBV5-1
d_gene: TRBD1
j_gene: TRBJ2-7
CDR3aa: CASSLQGAEYEQYF
CDR3nt: TGCGCCAGCAGCTTGCAGGGGGCTGAGTACGAGCAGTACTTC

len: 17
abundance: .
v_gene: TRBV28
d_gene: .
j_gene: TRBJ1-4
CDR3aa: CASSFSARGDLNEKLFF
CDR3nt: TGTGCCAGCAGTTTTTCTGCCAGGGGAGACCTCAATGAAAAACTGTTTTTT

len: 14
abundance: few
v_gene: TRBV6-5
d_gene: .
j_gene: TRBJ1-4
CDR3aa: CASTLGGLYEKLFF
CDR3nt: TGTGCCAGCACTCTAGGGGGATTGTACGAAAAACTGTTTTTT

len: 18
abundance: .
v_gene: TRBV3-1/TRBV3-2
d_gene: TRBD2
j_gene: TRBJ2-5
CDR3aa: CASSQVQGGLAGQETQYF
CDR3nt: TGTGCCAGCAGCCAAGTCCAGGGGGGACTAGCGGGGCAAGAGACCCAGTACTTC

len: 13
abundance: once
v_gene: TRBV5-1
d_gene: .
j_gene: TRBJ2-7
CDR3aa: CASSFGTYYEQYF
CDR3nt: TGCGCCAGCAGCTTTGGGACTTACTACGAGCAGTACTTC

len: 12
abundance: .
v_gene: TRBV6-6
d_gene: .
j_gene: TRBJ2-5
CDR3aa: CASTRGQETQYF
CDR3nt: TGTGCCAGCACTAGAGGCCAAGAGACCCAGTACTTC

len: 18
abundance: .
v_gene: TRBV10-3
d_gene: TRBD1
j_gene: TRBJ1-1
CDR3aa: CAISETRDRDIQETEAFF
CDR3nt: TGTGCCATCAGTGAAACTCGGGACAGGGATATTCAGGAGACTGAAGCTTTCTTT

len: 18
abundance: .
v_gene: TRBV9
d_gene: TRBD2
j_gene: TRBJ2-5
CDR3aa: CASSGVYGAGRGEETQYF
CDR3nt: TGTGCCAGCAGCGGTGTATATGGAGCGGGGAGAGGAGAGGAGACCCAGTACTTC

len: 14
abundance: few
v_gene: TRBV5-6
d_gene: TRBD1
j_gene: TRBJ1-4
CDR3aa: CASGLRDRDEKLFF
CDR3nt: TGTGCCAGCGGACTCCGGGACAGAGACGAAAAACTGTTTTTT

len: 17
abundance: few
v_gene: TRBV5-6
d_gene: TRBD2
j_gene: TRBJ2-2
CDR3aa: CASSLRGTSGWGRELFF
CDR3nt: TGTGCCAGCAGCTTGCGAGGAACTAGCGGGTGGGGACGGGAGCTGTTTTTT

len: 16
abundance: .
v_gene: TRBV6-5
d_gene: TRBD2
j_gene: TRBJ2-1
CDR3aa: CASSYSGLAVLNEQFF
CDR3nt: TGTGCCAGCAGTTACTCGGGACTAGCGGTACTCAATGAGCAGTTCTTC

len: 14
abundance: .
v_gene: TRBV14
d_gene: .
j_gene: TRBJ1-2
CDR3aa: CASSQQGRVYGYTF
CDR3nt: TGTGCCAGCAGCCAACAGGGGCGGGTCTATGGCTACACCTTC

len: 14
abundance: .
v_gene: TRBV19
d_gene: TRBD2
j_gene: TRBJ2-1
CDR3aa: CASSMLAVNNEQFF
CDR3nt: TGTGCCAGTAGTATGCTAGCGGTAAATAATGAGCAGTTCTTC

len: 16
abundance: .
v_gene: TRBV5-1
d_gene: .
j_gene: TRBJ2-1
CDR3aa: CASSLDGRPSHNEQFF
CDR3nt: TGCGCCAGCAGCTTGGATGGGCGGCCTAGCCACAATGAGCAGTTCTTC

len: 19
abundance: once
v_gene: TRBV11-2
d_gene: .
j_gene: TRBJ2-1
CDR3aa: CASSLTRTRAIESNNEQFF
CDR3nt: TGTGCCAGCAGCTTAACGCGGACCAGGGCAATAGAGAGTAACAATGAGCAGTTCTTC

len: 14
abundance: once
v_gene: TRBV4-2
d_gene: .
j_gene: TRBJ1-2
CDR3aa: CASSQDMRSGGYTF
CDR3nt: TGTGCCAGCAGCCAAGATATGAGGTCTGGGGGCTACACCTTC

len: 10
abundance: .
v_gene: TRBV29-1
d_gene: .
j_gene: TRBJ1-2
CDR3aa: CSAFSLGYTF
CDR3nt: TGCAGCGCGTTTAGTCTCGGCTACACCTTC

len: 14
abundance: .
v_gene: TRBV27
d_gene: .
j_gene: TRBJ2-7
CDR3aa: CASSLSTGTYEQYF
CDR3nt: TGTGCCAGCAGTTTATCGACAGGCACCTACGAGCAGTACTTC

len: 15
abundance: few
v_gene: TRBV5-6
d_gene: .
j_gene: TRBJ1-4
CDR3aa: CASSLWTASNEKLFF
CDR3nt: TGTGCCAGCAGCCTTTGGACAGCCTCTAATGAAAAACTGTTTTTT

len: 16
abundance: few
v_gene: TRBV7-9
d_gene: TRBD2
j_gene: TRBJ2-2
CDR3aa: CASRLLAGAGTGELFF
CDR3nt: TGTGCCAGCAGGCTACTAGCGGGTGCCGGGACCGGGGAGCTGTTTTTT

len: 18
abundance: .
v_gene: TRBV5-1
d_gene: .
j_gene: TRBJ1-4
CDR3aa: CASSSSIVRPETNEKLFF
CDR3nt: TGCGCCAGCAGCTCCTCAATCGTGCGGCCAGAAACTAATGAAAAACTGTTTTTT

len: 13
abundance: .
v_gene: TRBV6-5
d_gene: .
j_gene: TRBJ1-1
CDR3aa: CASSPGWSTEAFF
CDR3nt: TGTGCCAGCAGCCCAGGGTGGAGCACTGAAGCTTTCTTT

len: 13
abundance: .
v_gene: TRBV7-3
d_gene: .
j_gene: TRBJ2-7
CDR3aa: CASSPHSGYEQYF
CDR3nt: TGTGCCAGCAGCCCCCATTCCGGGTACGAGCAGTACTTC

len: 16
abundance: .
v_gene: TRBV14
d_gene: TRBD2
j_gene: TRBJ2-2
CDR3aa: CASSRNRAGVTGELFF
CDR3nt: TGTGCCAGCAGCCGGAATCGTGCGGGAGTCACCGGGGAGCTGTTTTTT

len: 15
abundance: .
v_gene: TRBV19
d_gene: .
j_gene: TRBJ2-7
CDR3aa: CASSESRHSFYEQYF
CDR3nt: TGTGCCAGTAGTGAATCCCGACACTCCTTCTACGAGCAGTACTTC

len: 17
abundance: .
v_gene: TRBV9
d_gene: TRBD2
j_gene: TRBJ2-1
CDR3aa: CASSARGGLGSWNEQFF
CDR3nt: TGTGCCAGCAGCGCCCGTGGGGGACTAGGTTCGTGGAATGAGCAGTTCTTC

len: 15
abundance: .
v_gene: TRBV18
d_gene: .
j_gene: TRBJ2-3
CDR3aa: CASSPWVGRSDTQYF
CDR3nt: TGTGCCAGCTCACCATGGGTGGGCCGGTCAGATACGCAGTATTTT

len: 12
abundance: .
v_gene: TRBV10-3
d_gene: .
j_gene: TRBJ2-7
CDR3aa: CAISEESHEQYF
CDR3nt: TGTGCCATCAGTGAGGAGTCTCACGAGCAGTACTTC

len: 15
abundance: .
v_gene: TRBV11-2
d_gene: TRBD2
j_gene: TRBJ2-1
CDR3aa: CASHIAGGWQNEQFF
CDR3nt: TGTGCCAGCCATATAGCGGGAGGATGGCAGAATGAGCAGTTCTTC

len: 11
abundance: .
v_gene: TRBV9
d_gene: .
j_gene: TRBJ1-1
CDR3aa: CASSPRTEAFF
CDR3nt: TGTGCCAGCAGCCCCAGGACTGAAGCTTTCTTT

len: 13
abundance: once
v_gene: TRBV3-1/TRBV3-2
d_gene: .
j_gene: TRBJ2-1
CDR3aa: CASSQDPVGEQFF
CDR3nt: TGTGCCAGCAGCCAAGATCCGGTCGGTGAGCAGTTCTTC